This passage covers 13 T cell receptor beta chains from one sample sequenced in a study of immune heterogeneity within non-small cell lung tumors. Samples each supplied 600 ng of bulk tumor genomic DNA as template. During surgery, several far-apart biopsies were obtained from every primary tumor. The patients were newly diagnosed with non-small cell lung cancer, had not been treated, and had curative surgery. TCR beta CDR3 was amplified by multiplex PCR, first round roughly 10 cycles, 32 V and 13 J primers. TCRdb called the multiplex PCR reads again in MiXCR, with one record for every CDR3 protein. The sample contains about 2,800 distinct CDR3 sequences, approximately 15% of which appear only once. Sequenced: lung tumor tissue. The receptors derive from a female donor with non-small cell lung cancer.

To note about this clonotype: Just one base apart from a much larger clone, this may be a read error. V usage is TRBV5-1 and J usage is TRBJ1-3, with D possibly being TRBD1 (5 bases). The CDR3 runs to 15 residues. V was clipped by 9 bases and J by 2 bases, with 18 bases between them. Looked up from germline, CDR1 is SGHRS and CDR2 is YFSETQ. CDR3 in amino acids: CAISFGDRTGNTIYF. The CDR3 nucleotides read TGCGCCATCAGTTTCGGGGACCGTACTGGAAACACCATATATTTT.

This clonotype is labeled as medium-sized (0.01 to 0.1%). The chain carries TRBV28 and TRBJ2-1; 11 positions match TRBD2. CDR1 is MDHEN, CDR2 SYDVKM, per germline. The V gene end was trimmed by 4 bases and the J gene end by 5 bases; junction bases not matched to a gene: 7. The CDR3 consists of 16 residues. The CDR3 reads CASSWGRLAGNNEQFF. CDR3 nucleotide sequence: TGTGCCAGCAGTTGGGGCCGACTAGCGGGGAACAATGAGCAGTTCTTC.

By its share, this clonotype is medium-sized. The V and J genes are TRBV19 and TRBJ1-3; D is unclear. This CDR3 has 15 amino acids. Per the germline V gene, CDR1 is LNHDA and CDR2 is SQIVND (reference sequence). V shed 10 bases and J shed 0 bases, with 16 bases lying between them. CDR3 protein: CATRPRTSSGNTIYF. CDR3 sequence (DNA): TGTGCCACCAGACCCCGGACCAGCTCTGGAAACACCATATATTTT.

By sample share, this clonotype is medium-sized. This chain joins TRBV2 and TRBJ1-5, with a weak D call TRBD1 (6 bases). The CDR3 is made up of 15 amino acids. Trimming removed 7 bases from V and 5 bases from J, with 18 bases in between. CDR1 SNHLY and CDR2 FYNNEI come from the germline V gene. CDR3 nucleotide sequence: TGTGCCAGCAAGGGGGGGCAGGGCCCCTATCAGCCCCAGCATTTT. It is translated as CASKGGQGPYQPQHF.

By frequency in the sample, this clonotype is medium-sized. CDR3 region: CASSDPGKGGHNEQFF. CDR3 DNA: TGTGCCAGCAGCGACCCGGGTAAGGGTGGACACAATGAGCAGTTCTTC. The chain carries TRBV7-3 and TRBJ2-1, with D unresolved. CDR3 length: 16 amino acids. CDR1 is SGHTA, CDR2 FQGTGA, per germline. Trimming pared 5 bases from V and 5 bases from J, leaving 19 bases between.

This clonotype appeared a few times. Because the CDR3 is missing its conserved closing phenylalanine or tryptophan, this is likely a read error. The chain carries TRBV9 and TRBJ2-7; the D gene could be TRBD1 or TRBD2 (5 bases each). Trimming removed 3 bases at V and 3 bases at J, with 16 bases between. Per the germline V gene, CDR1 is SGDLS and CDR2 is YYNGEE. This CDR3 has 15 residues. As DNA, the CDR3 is TGTGCCAGCAGCGCTGGGACCGGACCGGTCTACGAGCAGTACTCC. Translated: CASSAGTGPVYEQYS.

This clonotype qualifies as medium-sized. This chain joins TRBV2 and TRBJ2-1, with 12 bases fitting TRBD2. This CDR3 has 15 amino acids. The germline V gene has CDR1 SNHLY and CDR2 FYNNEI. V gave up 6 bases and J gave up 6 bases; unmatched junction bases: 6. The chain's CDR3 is CASSATSGRGNEQFF. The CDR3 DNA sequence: TGTGCCAGCAGCGCGACTAGCGGGAGAGGCAATGAGCAGTTCTTC.

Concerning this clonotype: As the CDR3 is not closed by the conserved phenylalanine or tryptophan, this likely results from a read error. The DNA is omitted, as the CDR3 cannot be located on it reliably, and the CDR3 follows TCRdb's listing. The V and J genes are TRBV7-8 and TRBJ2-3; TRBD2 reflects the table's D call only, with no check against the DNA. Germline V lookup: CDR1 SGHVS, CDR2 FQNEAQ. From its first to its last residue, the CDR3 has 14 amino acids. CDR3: CASSSVPEAMYFGP.

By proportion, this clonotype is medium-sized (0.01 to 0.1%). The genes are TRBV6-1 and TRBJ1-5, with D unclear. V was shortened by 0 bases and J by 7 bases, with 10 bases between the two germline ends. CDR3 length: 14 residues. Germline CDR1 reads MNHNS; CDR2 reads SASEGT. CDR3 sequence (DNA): TGTGCCAGCAGTGAAGCTTGGTCGGGGCAGCCCCAGCATTTT. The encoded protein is CASSEAWSGQPQHF.

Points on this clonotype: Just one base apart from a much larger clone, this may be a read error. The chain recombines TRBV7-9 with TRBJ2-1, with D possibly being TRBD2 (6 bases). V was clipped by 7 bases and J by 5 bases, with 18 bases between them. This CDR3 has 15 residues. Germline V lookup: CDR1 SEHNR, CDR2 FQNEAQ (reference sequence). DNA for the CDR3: TGTGCCAGCAACACGCCGCGGGACGCACACAATGAGCAGTTCTTC. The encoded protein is CASNTPRDAHNEQFF.

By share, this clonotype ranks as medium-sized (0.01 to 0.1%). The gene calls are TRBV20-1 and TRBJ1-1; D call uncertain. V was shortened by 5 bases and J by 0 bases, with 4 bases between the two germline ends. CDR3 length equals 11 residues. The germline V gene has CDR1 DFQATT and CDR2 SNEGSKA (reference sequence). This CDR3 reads CSARLNTEAFF. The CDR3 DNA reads TGCAGTGCTCGCTTGAACACTGAAGCTTTCTTT.

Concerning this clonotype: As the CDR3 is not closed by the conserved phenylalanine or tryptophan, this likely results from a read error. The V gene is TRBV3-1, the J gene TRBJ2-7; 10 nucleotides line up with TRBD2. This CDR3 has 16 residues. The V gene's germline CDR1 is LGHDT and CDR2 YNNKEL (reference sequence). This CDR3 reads CASSQRASGSNHEQYL. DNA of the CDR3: TGCGCCAGCAGCCAAAGAGCTAGCGGGAGTAACCACGAGCAGTACCTC.

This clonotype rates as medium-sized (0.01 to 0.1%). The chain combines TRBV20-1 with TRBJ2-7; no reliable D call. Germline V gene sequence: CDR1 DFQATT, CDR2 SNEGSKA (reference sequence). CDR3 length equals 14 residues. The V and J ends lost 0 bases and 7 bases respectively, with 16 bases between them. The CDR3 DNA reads TGCAGTGCTAGAGATGGCCTTTCCCCCCCAGAGCAGTACTTC. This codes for CSARDGLSPPEQYF.